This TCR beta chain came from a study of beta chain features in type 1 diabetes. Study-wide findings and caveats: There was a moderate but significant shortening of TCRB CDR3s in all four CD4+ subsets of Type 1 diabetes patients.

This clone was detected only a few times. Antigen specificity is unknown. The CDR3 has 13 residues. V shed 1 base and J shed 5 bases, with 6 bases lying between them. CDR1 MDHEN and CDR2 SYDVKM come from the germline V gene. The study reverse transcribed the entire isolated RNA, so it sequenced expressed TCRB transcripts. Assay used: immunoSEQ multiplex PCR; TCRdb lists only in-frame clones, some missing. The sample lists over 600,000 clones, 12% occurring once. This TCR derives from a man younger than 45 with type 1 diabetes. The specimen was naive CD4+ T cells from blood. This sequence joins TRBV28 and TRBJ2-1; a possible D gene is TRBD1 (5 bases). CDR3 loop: CASSLSGHNEQFF. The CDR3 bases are TGTGCCAGCAGTTTATCAGGGCACAATGAGCAGTTCTTC. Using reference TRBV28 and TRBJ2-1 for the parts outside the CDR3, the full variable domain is DVKVTQSSRYLVKRTGEKVFLECVQDMDHENMFWYRQDPGLGLRLIYFSYDVKMKEKGDIPEGYSVSREKKERFSLILESASTNQTSMYLCASSLSGHNEQFFGPGTRLTVL.